This passage covers 30 T cell receptor beta chains from one sample sequenced in a study of control samples from healthy donors and cancer patients. TCRdb keeps only in-frame clones here, not all; method: immunoSEQ multiplex PCR. The data show about 160,000 clones, about 94% seen once. The sequenced material came from blood. These receptor sequences come from a woman aged 35 to 49 in good health.

The V call is TRBV10-3, the J call TRBJ2-1, with 10 bases matching TRBD2. The length of the CDR3 is 15 residues. J was trimmed by 2 bases and V by 6 bases; bases with no gene match: 4. Germline V gene sequence: CDR1 ENHRY, CDR2 SYGVKD. The CDR3 here is CAIRLAGDPYNEQFF. The DNA for the CDR3 is TGTGCCATCAGGCTAGCGGGGGACCCCTACAATGAGCAGTTCTTC.

The CDR3 DNA sequence: TGTGCCAGCGCAACGCGTCAGGGGAATGAAAAACTGTTTTTT. Its translation: CASATRQGNEKLFF. The rearrangement links TRBV18 to TRBJ1-4, with D possibly TRBD1 on 6 matching bases. V lost 8 bases, J lost 5 bases, and 15 bases lay in between. CDR1 is KGHSH and CDR2 is LQKENI in the germline V gene. This CDR3 is 14 amino acids long. Variable domain in full (rest from reference TRBV18 and TRBJ1-4): NAGVMQNPRHLVRRRGQEARLRCSPMKGHSHVYWYRQLPEEGLKFMVYLQKENIIDESGMPKERFSAEFPKEGPSILRIQQVVRGDSAAYFCASATRQGNEKLFFGSGTQLSVL.

The gene calls are TRBV5-5 and TRBJ2-2, with 10 bases matching TRBD1. The CDR3 runs to 17 residues. The junction had 10 bases not matched to a gene; V was cut back by 3 bases and J by 5 bases. In germline, CDR1 is SGHKS, CDR2 YYEKEE (reference sequence). CDR3 protein: CASSSRQGARRTGELFF. The CDR3 DNA reads as TGTGCCAGCAGCTCACGACAGGGGGCTCGGAGGACCGGGGAGCTGTTTTTT.

The chain couples TRBV7-8 to TRBJ1-2, with D possibly matching TRBD1 (5 bases). The V end lost 1 base, the J end lost 3 bases, and 21 bases lay between the germline ends. Germline V gene sequence: CDR1 SGHVS, CDR2 FQNEAQ. This CDR3 contains 18 residues. The CDR3 sequence is CASSLGTPGPTVHYGYTF. The CDR3 DNA follows: TGTGCCAGCAGCTTAGGGACACCGGGACCCACCGTCCACTATGGCTACACCTTC.

This sequence joins TRBV7-2 and TRBJ1-1; 8 bases align to TRBD1. V shed 5 bases, J shed 4 bases, and the junction held 6 bases outside the gene matches. CDR1 SGHTA and CDR2 FQGNSA come from the germline V gene. The length of the CDR3 is 14 residues. The CDR3 reads CASSLQGGITEAFF. CDR3 nucleotides: TGTGCCAGCAGCCTACAGGGGGGAATCACTGAAGCTTTCTTT.

J is TRBJ2-7 and V is TRBV5-1; D uncertain. Looked up from germline, CDR1 is SGHRS and CDR2 is YFSETQ. Trimming shortened V by 0 bases and J by 2 bases, and 9 bases separated the two germline ends. The CDR3 consists of 14 residues. The CDR3 coding sequence is TGCGCCAGCAGCTTGGAAGGACGAGCCTACGAGCAGTACTTC. As protein: CASSLEGRAYEQYF.

This rearrangement joins TRBV18 to TRBJ2-5, with 7 bases matching TRBD1. The trim removed 1 base at V and 5 bases at J, leaving 7 bases unmatched. The CDR3 covers 15 residues. In germline, CDR1 is KGHSH, CDR2 LQKENI. The CDR3 reads CASSPRRQGQETQYF. The CDR3 DNA sequence: TGTGCCAGCTCACCACGGAGACAGGGCCAGGAGACCCAGTACTTC.

The chain couples TRBV7-8 to TRBJ2-5, with 10 positions matching TRBD2. The CDR3 sequence is 16 residues long. Germline V gives CDR1 SGHVS, CDR2 FQNEAQ. The junction had 7 bases not matched to a gene; V was cut back by 1 base and J by 5 bases. CDR3 amino acids: CASSLGLAGAWETQYF. CDR3 DNA: TGTGCCAGCAGCTTAGGTCTAGCGGGGGCGTGGGAGACCCAGTACTTC.

This clone was picked up many times. The chain joins TRBV18 to TRBJ1-2, with TRBD1 matching 10 bases. The junction had 13 bases not matched to a gene; V was cut back by 2 bases and J by 4 bases. The CDR3 extends over 18 amino acids. CDR1 KGHSH and CDR2 LQKENI come from the germline V gene. The CDR3 DNA is TGTGCCAGCTCACCAACACCGGGACAGGGGAGGGGTAGCTATGGCTACACCTTC. Translation: CASSPTPGQGRGSYGYTF.

A few counts support this clone. This chain connects TRBV27 to TRBJ2-2; TRBD1 matches at 11 bases. Germline V gene lookup returns CDR1 MNHEY and CDR2 SMNVEV (reference sequence). The CDR3 sequence is 16 residues long. J lost 0 bases, V lost 8 bases, and 5 bases had no gene match. The CDR3 loop reads CASGGTGGTNTGELFF. In DNA, the CDR3 is TGTGCCAGCGGCGGGACAGGGGGGACGAACACCGGGGAGCTGTTTTTT.

The V call is TRBV4-2, the J call TRBJ1-6; D gene unclear. CDR3 length: 17 residues. Trimming took 4 bases from V and 0 from J, leaving 13 bases between them. Germline V lookup: CDR1 LGHNA, CDR2 YNFKEQ. In DNA, the CDR3 is TGTGCCAGCAGCCTAGATTACCAGAGCTCCTATAATTCACCCCTCCACTTT. Protein: CASSLDYQSSYNSPLHF.

V is TRBV3-1 (or the pseudogene TRBV3-2) and J is TRBJ1-6; D is unresolved. The CDR3 is 15 residues long. V was cut by 3 bases and J by 6 bases, with 12 bases left in between. Germline V gene sequence: CDR1 LGHDT, CDR2 YNNKEL (reference sequence). The CDR3, as DNA: TGTGCCAGCAGCCATGTGGACGGGAGTAATTCACCCCTCCACTTT. It codes for CASSHVDGSNSPLHF.

DNA for the CDR3: TGTGCCAGCAAAAGGGGATTTAATGAAAAACTGTTTTTT. It translates to CASKRGFNEKLFF. The chain uses TRBV7-2 and TRBJ1-4; maybe TRBD1 (5 bases). V was trimmed by 7 bases and J by 4 bases, leaving 10 bases between them. CDR3 size: 13 residues. The V gene's germline CDR1 is SGHTA and CDR2 FQGNSA.

This chain uses TRBV4-3 with TRBJ1-1, with 7 nucleotides matching TRBD1. Unmatched junction bases numbered 12, after V lost 5 bases and J lost 12 bases. The germline V gene has CDR1 LGHNA and CDR2 YSLEER. The CDR3 has 13 amino acids. The CDR3 DNA follows: TGCGCCAGCAGCGGATCCAGGGGGGCAGGGTCTTTCTTT. It yields the protein CASSGSRGAGSFF.

On this clone: This same CDR3 is encoded by further DNA sequences in the sample. V gene TRBV5-1 combines with J gene TRBJ1-5; D is undetermined. Germline V gene sequence: CDR1 SGHRS, CDR2 YFSETQ. The V end lost 0 bases, the J end lost 0 bases, and 4 bases lay between the germline ends. The length of the CDR3 is 14 residues. CDR3 region: CASSLGGSNQPQHF. The CDR3 DNA reads TGCGCCAGCAGCTTGGGTGGTAGCAATCAGCCCCAGCATTTT.

The chain has TRBV3-1 (or the pseudogene TRBV3-2) and TRBJ1-4, with no clear D. V was pared by 4 bases and J by 2 bases, with 8 bases between. CDR3 length equals 14 residues. CDR1 LGHDT and CDR2 YNNKEL come from the germline V gene (reference sequence). The CDR3 here is CASSPGVTNEKLFF. The CDR3 nucleotides are TGTGCCAGCAGCCCGGGAGTTACTAATGAAAAACTGTTTTTT.

The chain is built from TRBV6-5 and TRBJ2-7; TRBD1 matches at 11 bases. The CDR3 spans 15 residues. The J segment lost 0 bases and the V segment lost 2 bases, leaving 0 bases of the junction unmatched. Germline V lookup: CDR1 MNHEY, CDR2 SVGAGI. The CDR3 sequence is CASSYGTGGSYEQYF. For the CDR3, the DNA is TGTGCCAGCAGTTACGGGACAGGGGGCTCCTACGAGCAGTACTTC.

The rearrangement links TRBV5-5 to TRBJ2-7; possibly TRBD2 for D (5 bases). The V end lost 3 bases, the J end lost 5 bases, and 18 bases lay between the germline ends. The germline gives CDR1 SGHKS, CDR2 YYEKEE (reference sequence). The CDR3 totals 15 residues. Here the CDR3 reads CASSSRAQFSHEQYF. Here the CDR3 DNA reads TGTGCCAGCAGCTCGAGGGCCCAGTTTAGCCACGAGCAGTACTTC. Filled out from reference TRBV5-5 and TRBJ2-7, the complete variable domain reads DAGVTQSPTHLIKTRGQQVTLRCSPISGHKSVSWYQQVLGQGPQFIFQYYEKEERGRGNFPDRFSARQFPNYSSELNVNALLLGDSALYLCASSSRAQFSHEQYFGPGTRLTVT.

The chain recombines TRBV9 with TRBJ2-5; D is perhaps TRBD1 (5 bases). V was shortened by 0 bases and J by 5 bases, with 14 bases between the two germline ends. Germline-derived CDR1 and CDR2 are SGDLS and YYNGEE. The CDR3 totals 15 residues. The CDR3 loop reads CASSVGAREGETQYF. As DNA, the CDR3 is TGTGCCAGCAGCGTAGGCGCCAGGGAAGGGGAGACCCAGTACTTC.

The genes are TRBV18 and TRBJ2-5; the D gene is possibly TRBD1 (6 bases). V lost 1 base and J lost 2, with 8 bases in between. Germline lookup yields CDR1 KGHSH and CDR2 LQKENI. The CDR3 extends over 14 amino acids. The CDR3 bases are TGTGCCAGCTCACCACGGGACAAACAAGAGACCCAGTACTTC. It codes for CASSPRDKQETQYF.

V is TRBV9 and J is TRBJ1-3; possible D gene TRBD1, 5 bases. CDR3 length equals 17 residues. CDR1 is SGDLS, CDR2 YYNGEE, per germline. The V gene lost 0 bases and the J gene lost 2 bases, with 15 bases spanning the gap. The CDR3 nucleotides are TGTGCCAGCAGCGTAGTGGACACTAAAACACCTGGAAACACCATATATTTT. Protein: CASSVVDTKTPGNTIYF. The complete variable domain, with remaining parts taken from reference TRBV9 and TRBJ1-3, reads DSGVTQTPKHLITATGQRVTLRCSPRSGDLSVYWYQQSLDQGLQFLIQYYNGEERAKGNILERFSAQQFPDLHSELNLSSLELGDSALYFCASSVVDTKTPGNTIYFGEGSWLTVV.

The chain is built from TRBV9 and TRBJ2-2; no reliable D call. The V gene lost 4 bases and the J gene lost 6 bases, with 7 bases spanning the gap. Germline V gene sequence: CDR1 SGDLS, CDR2 YYNGEE. The CDR3 runs to 12 residues. CDR3 amino acids: CASSISAGELFF. DNA of the CDR3: TGTGCCAGCAGCATAAGCGCCGGGGAGCTGTTTTTT.

J is TRBJ1-3 and V is TRBV7-2; TRBD1 matches 8 bases. CDR1 SGHTA and CDR2 FQGNSA come from the germline V gene. V shed 5 bases and J 3 bases; nucleotides not matched to a gene: 3. The CDR3 extends over 14 amino acids. CDR3 in DNA: TGTGCCAGCAGCAAGACAGGGGTTGGAAACACCATATATTTT. As protein: CASSKTGVGNTIYF.

This clone was detected only once. The genes are TRBV3-1 (or the pseudogene TRBV3-2) and TRBJ1-1; D is undetermined. The germline V gene encodes CDR1 LGHDT and CDR2 YNNKEL (reference sequence). V was cut by 5 bases and J by 0 bases, with 10 bases left in between. The CDR3 has 14 residues. In DNA, the CDR3 is TGTGCCAGCAGCGCGAAAGTGATGAACACTGAAGCTTTCTTT. Translated, it gives CASSAKVMNTEAFF.

This chain uses TRBV4-3 with TRBJ1-1, with a weak D call TRBD1 (6 bases). The CDR3 covers 16 residues. Germline assignment: CDR1 LGHNA and CDR2 YSLEER. Trimming left V 0 bases short and J 4 bases short, with 15 bases between. CDR3 DNA sequence: TGCGCCAGCAGCCAAGATCACCAGGGGAGGATCACTGAAGCTTTCTTT. Translating it yields CASSQDHQGRITEAFF.

The J gene is TRBJ2-1, the V gene TRBV2; TRBD1 matches 8 bases. With V trimmed by 11 bases and J by 5 bases, 8 bases remained unmatched. The CDR3 runs to 13 residues. Germline V gene data show CDR1 as SNHLY and CDR2 as FYNNEI. CDR3 amino acids: CAGRQGKNNEQFF. DNA of the CDR3: TGTGCCGGACGACAGGGGAAAAACAATGAGCAGTTCTTC.

The rearrangement links TRBV7-2 to TRBJ2-1; 10 nucleotides line up with TRBD2. Germline V lookup: CDR1 SGHTA, CDR2 FQGNSA. The CDR3 contains 15 residues. J lost 8 bases, V lost 6 bases, and 10 bases had no gene match. The CDR3 DNA is TGTGCCAGCAGTTTGACTAGCGGGTTGGGGCATGAGCAGTTCTTC. Translation gives CASSLTSGLGHEQFF.

V gene TRBV27 combines with J gene TRBJ1-2; 9 nucleotides agree with TRBD1. CDR3 length: 15 residues. The germline V gene encodes CDR1 MNHEY and CDR2 SMNVEV (reference sequence). Trimming at V came to 6 bases and at J to 5 bases, leaving 10 bases not matched to a gene. CDR3 DNA: TGTGCCAGCAGACCAGGAACGACAGGGGGATATGGCTACACCTTC. It yields the protein CASRPGTTGGYGYTF.

The rearrangement joins TRBV18 to TRBJ1-4; D call uncertain. V was cut by 6 bases and J by 4 bases, with 6 bases left in between. The CDR3 extends over 12 amino acids. CDR1 and CDR2 (germline): KGHSH, LQKENI. As DNA, the CDR3 is TGTGCCAGCTCGCGGGGTAATGAAAAACTGTTTTTT. Protein product: CASSRGNEKLFF. Full variable domain (rest looked up from reference TRBV18 and TRBJ1-4): NAGVMQNPRHLVRRRGQEARLRCSPMKGHSHVYWYRQLPEEGLKFMVYLQKENIIDESGMPKERFSAEFPKEGPSILRIQQVVRGDSAAYFCASSRGNEKLFFGSGTQLSVL.

The chain employs TRBV5-1 and TRBJ1-3; no clear D. Trimming took off 4 bases at V and 2 bases at J, with 10 bases between the two ends. Germline V gene data show CDR1 as SGHRS and CDR2 as YFSETQ. The CDR3 is 14 amino acids. The CDR3 protein is CASSQAGAGNTIYF. CDR3 DNA sequence: TGCGCCAGCAGCCAGGCTGGTGCTGGAAACACCATATATTTT.